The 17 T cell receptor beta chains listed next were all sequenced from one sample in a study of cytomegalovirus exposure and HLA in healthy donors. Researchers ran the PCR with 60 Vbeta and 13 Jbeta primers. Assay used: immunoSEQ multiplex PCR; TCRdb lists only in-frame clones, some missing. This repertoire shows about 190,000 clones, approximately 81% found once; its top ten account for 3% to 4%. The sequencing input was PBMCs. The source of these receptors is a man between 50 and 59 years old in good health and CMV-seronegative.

The CDR3 here is CASRSGGTATNEKLFF. CDR3 DNA: TGTGCCAGCAGGTCTGGAGGGACTGCAACTAATGAAAAACTGTTTTTT. This rearrangement joins TRBV11-1 to TRBJ1-4, with a tentative D call TRBD1 (5 bases). V was clipped by 6 bases and J by 0 bases, with 14 bases between them. Germline-derived CDR1 and CDR2 are SGHAT and FQDESV (reference sequence). This CDR3 is 16 amino acids long.

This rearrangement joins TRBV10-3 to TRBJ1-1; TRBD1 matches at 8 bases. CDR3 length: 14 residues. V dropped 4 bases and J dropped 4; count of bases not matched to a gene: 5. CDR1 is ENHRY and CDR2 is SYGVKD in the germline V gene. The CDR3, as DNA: TGTGCCATCAGTGCTGGACAGGGCGGCACTGAAGCTTTCTTT. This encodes CAISAGQGGTEAFF.

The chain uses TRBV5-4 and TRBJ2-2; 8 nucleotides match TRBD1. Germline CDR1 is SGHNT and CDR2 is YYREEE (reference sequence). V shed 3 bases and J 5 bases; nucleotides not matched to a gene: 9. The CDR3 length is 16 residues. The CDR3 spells CASSSVGRGPTGELFF. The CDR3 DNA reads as TGTGCCAGCAGCTCCGTGGGCAGGGGGCCTACCGGGGAGCTGTTTTTT.

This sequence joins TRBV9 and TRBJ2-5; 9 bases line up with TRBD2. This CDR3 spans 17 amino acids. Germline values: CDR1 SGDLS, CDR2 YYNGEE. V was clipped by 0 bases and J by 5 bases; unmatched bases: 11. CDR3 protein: CASSVEGGGAVGETQYF. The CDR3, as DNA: TGTGCCAGCAGCGTAGAGGGCGGGGGGGCCGTGGGGGAGACCCAGTACTTC.

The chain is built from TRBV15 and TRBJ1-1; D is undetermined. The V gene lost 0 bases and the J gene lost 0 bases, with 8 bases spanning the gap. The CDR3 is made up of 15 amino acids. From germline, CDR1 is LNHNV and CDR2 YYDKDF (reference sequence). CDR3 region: CATSRDTGMNTEAFF. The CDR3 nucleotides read TGTGCCACCAGCAGAGACACGGGAATGAACACTGAAGCTTTCTTT.

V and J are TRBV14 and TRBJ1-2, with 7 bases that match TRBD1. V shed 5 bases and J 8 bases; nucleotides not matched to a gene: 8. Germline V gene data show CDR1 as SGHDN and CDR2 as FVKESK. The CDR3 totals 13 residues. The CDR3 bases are TGTGCCAGCAGCTTTGGACAGGCGATAGGCTACACCTTC. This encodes CASSFGQAIGYTF.

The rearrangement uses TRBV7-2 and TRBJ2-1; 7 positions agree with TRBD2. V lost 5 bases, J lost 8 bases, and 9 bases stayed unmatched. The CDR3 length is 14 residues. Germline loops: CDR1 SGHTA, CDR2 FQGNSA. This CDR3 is CASSPRLAQDEQFF. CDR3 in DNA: TGTGCCAGCAGCCCGCGACTAGCTCAGGATGAGCAGTTCTTC.

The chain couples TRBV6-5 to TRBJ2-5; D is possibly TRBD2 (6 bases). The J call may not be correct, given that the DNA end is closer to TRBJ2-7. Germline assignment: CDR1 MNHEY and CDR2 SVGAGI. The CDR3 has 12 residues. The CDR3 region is CASSYKGGEQYF. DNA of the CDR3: TGTGCCAGCAGTTACAAGGGAGGCGAGCAGTACTTC.

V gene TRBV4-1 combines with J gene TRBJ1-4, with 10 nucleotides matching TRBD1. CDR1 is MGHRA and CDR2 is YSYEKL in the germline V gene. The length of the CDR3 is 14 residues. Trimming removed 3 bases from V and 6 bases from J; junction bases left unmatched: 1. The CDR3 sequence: CASSQGTGDEKLFF. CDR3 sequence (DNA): TGCGCCAGCAGCCAGGGGACAGGGGATGAAAAACTGTTTTTT.

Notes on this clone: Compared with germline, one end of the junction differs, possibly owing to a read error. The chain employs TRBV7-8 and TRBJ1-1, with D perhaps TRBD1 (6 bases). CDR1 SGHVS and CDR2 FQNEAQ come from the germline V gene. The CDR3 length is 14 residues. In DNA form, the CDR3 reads TGTGCCAACAGCTTCCAACAGGGATACACTGAAGCTTTCTTT. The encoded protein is CANSFQQGYTEAFF.

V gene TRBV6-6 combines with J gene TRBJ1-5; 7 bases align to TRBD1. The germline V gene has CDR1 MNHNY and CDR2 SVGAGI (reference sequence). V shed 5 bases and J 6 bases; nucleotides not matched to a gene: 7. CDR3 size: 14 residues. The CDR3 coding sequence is TGTGCCAGCAGTGTCCGACAGGGCAGTCAGCCCCAGCATTTT. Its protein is CASSVRQGSQPQHF.

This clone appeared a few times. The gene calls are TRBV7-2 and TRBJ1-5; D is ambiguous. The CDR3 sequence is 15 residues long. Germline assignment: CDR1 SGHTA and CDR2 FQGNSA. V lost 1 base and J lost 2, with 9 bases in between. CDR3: CASSLDGRGNQPQHF. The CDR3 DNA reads TGTGCCAGCAGCTTAGACGGGAGGGGCAATCAGCCCCAGCATTTT. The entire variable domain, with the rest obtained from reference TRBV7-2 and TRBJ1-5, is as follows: GAGVSQSPSNKVTEKGKDVELRCDPISGHTALYWYRQSLGQGLEFLIYFQGNSAPDKSGLPSDRFSAERTGGSVSTLTIQRTQQEDSAVYLCASSLDGRGNQPQHFGDGTRLSIL.

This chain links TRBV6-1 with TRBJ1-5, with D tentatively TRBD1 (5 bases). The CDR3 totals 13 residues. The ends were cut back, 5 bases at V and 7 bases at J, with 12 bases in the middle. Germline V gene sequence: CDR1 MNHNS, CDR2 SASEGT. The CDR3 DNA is TGTGCCAGCAGTACCGGGGGTAGGCAGCCCCAGCATTTT. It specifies CASSTGGRQPQHF.

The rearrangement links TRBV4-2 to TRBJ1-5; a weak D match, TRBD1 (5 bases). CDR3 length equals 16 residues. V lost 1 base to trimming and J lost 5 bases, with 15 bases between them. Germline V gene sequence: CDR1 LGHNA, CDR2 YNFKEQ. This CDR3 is CASSQGTGVRDQPQHF. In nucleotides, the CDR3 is TGTGCCAGCAGCCAAGGTACGGGGGTCAGGGATCAGCCCCAGCATTTT.

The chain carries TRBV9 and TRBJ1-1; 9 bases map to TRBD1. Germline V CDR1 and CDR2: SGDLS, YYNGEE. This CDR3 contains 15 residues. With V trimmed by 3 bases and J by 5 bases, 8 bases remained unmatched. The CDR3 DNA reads TGTGCCAGCAGCGAGGGACAGGGATTAGTGACTGAAGCTTTCTTT. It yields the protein CASSEGQGLVTEAFF.

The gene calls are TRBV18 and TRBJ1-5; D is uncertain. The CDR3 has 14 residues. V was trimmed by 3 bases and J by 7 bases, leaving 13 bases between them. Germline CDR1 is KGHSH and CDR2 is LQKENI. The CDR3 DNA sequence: TGTGCCAGCTCACCTGATTCGAAGCCGCAGCCCCAGCATTTT. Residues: CASSPDSKPQPQHF.

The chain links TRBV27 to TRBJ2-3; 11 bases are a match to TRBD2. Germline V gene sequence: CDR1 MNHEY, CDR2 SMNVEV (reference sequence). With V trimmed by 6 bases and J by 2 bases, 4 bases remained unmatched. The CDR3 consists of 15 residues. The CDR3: CASSQTSGVTDTQYF. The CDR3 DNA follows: TGTGCCAGCAGCCAGACTAGCGGGGTCACAGATACGCAGTATTTT.